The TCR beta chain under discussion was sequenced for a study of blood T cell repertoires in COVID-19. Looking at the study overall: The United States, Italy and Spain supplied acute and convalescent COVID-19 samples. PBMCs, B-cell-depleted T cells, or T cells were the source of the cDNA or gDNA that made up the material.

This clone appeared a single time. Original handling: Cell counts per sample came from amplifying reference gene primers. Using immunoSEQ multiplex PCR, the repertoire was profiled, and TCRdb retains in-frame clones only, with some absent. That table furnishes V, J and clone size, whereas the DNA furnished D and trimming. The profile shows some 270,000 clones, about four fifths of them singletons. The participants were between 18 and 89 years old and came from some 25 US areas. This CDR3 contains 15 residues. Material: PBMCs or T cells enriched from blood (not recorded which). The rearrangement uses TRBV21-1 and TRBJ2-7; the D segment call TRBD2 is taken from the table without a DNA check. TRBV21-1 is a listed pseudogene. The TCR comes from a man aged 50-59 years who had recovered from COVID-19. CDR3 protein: CASSTKRGGSYEQYF. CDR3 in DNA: TGTGCCAGCAGCACTAAGCGGGGGGGGTCCTACGAGCAGTACTTC.